One and the same sample provided the 10 T cell receptor beta chains below, sequenced in a study of regulatory T cells in long-lasting Graves disease. The authors built TCR beta libraries using iRepertoire HTBI primers and Arm-PCR of CDR3 regions. One entry per CDR3 protein, called by TCRdb with MiXCR from the multiplex PCR reads. The table includes a few hundred thousand distinct CDR3 sequences, 23% detected once. Time point defined: persistent/refractory GD, antithyroid drugs over 5 years with positive TRAb. PBMCs provided the RNA from which the TCR library was made. The source material was peripheral blood mononuclear cells (PBMCs), sampled when the disease was refractory, from a patient treated with antithyroid drugs. These receptors originate from a female donor with Graves disease.

About this clonotype itself: Mismatch with germline at one junction end may stem from a read error. V usage is TRBV10-1 and J usage is TRBJ2-2; D ambiguous. Germline assignment: CDR1 WNHNN and CDR2 SYGVQD (reference sequence). This CDR3 has 18 amino acids. The CDR3 protein is CASSYRLSIRLDTGELFF. In DNA, the CDR3 is TGTGCCAGCAGTTACCGGCTATCTATACGTCTAGACACCGGGGAGCTGTTTTTT.

The V call is TRBV5-1, the J call TRBJ1-2; D is possibly TRBD1 (6 bases). CDR1 and CDR2 (germline): SGHRS, YFSETQ. Deletions cut 5 bases from V and 2 bases from J, with 13 bases between. The CDR3 runs 14 residues. This CDR3 reads CASRPEQGNYGYTF. CDR3 bases: TGCGCCAGCAGACCCGAGCAGGGGAACTATGGCTACACCTTC.

This clonotype was observed at least ten times. J is TRBJ2-5 and V is TRBV11-1, with TRBD2 matching over 14 bases. The CDR3 length is 18 residues. Germline CDR1 is SGHAT and CDR2 is FQDESV (reference sequence). Trimming at V came to 5 bases and at J to 5 bases, leaving 13 bases not matched to a gene. The CDR3 nucleotides are TGTGCCAGCAGCCCACCGGGACTAGCGGGAGTTTCAGCTGAGACCCAGTACTTC. The encoded protein is CASSPPGLAGVSAETQYF.

The chain is built from TRBV29-1 and TRBJ1-3; D remains ambiguous. The CDR3 length is 14 residues. Germline V gene data show CDR1 as SQVTM and CDR2 as ANQGSEA. The V end lost 2 bases, the J end lost 8 bases, and 16 bases lay between the germline ends. In DNA form, the CDR3 reads TGCAGCGTTGAAAAGGCGGGCGGGAGGGACACCATATATTTT. Amino acids: CSVEKAGGRDTIYF.

There are a few counts of this clonotype. This sequence joins TRBV14 and TRBJ2-5; D not certain. The CDR3 has 15 residues. Per germline, CDR1 SGHDN and CDR2 FVKESK. Between the trimmed V and J ends, which lost 1 base and 4 bases, there was a span of 13 bases. The CDR3 is CASSQAWSPGETQYF. CDR3 coding DNA: TGTGCCAGCAGCCAAGCATGGTCGCCCGGAGAGACCCAGTACTTC.

This clonotype occurred many times. CDR3 protein: CASSTQGQETQYF. The DNA of the CDR3 is TGTGCCAGCAGTACTCAGGGCCAAGAGACCCAGTACTTC. The chain employs TRBV28 and TRBJ2-5; maybe TRBD1 (5 bases). V lost 5 bases and J lost 1, with 8 bases in between. CDR1 is MDHEN, CDR2 SYDVKM, per germline. The CDR3 is made up of 13 amino acids.

This clonotype has a count of ten or more. This chain joins TRBV6-1 and TRBJ2-2; tentatively, D is TRBD1 (6 bases). This CDR3 is 14 amino acids long. Trimming pared 6 bases from V and 1 base from J, leaving 9 bases between. Per germline, CDR1 MNHNS and CDR2 SASEGT. The CDR3 sequence: CASSGQMNTGELFF. The CDR3, as DNA: TGTGCCAGCAGCGGACAGATGAACACCGGGGAGCTGTTTTTT.

This clonotype was observed a handful of times. The chain couples TRBV5-1 to TRBJ1-5; D gene uncertain. Trimming took 7 bases from V and 5 from J, leaving 16 bases between them. The germline V gene encodes CDR1 SGHRS and CDR2 YFSETQ. The CDR3 spans 14 residues. The CDR3: CASRQSVADQPQHF. The CDR3 coding sequence is TGCGCCAGCCGGCAATCGGTGGCGGATCAGCCCCAGCATTTT.

This clonotype was seen more than once but under ten times. The CDR3 nucleotides are TGTGCCAGCAGCTTTAACTCCTACGAGCAGTACTTC. This sequence encodes CASSFNSYEQYF. The chain employs TRBV7-9 and TRBJ2-7; no clear D. V lost 3 bases and J lost 0, with 3 bases in between. Germline V gene data show CDR1 as SEHNR and CDR2 as FQNEAQ (reference sequence). The CDR3 covers 12 residues.

Turning to this clonotype: This sequence may be a read error, since a much larger clone differs from it by one base. The rearrangement uses TRBV25-1 and TRBJ2-7, with D hard to call. The CDR3 has 13 residues. Between the trimmed V and J ends, which lost 2 bases and 2 bases, there was a span of 7 bases. The germline V gene has CDR1 MGHDK and CDR2 SYGVNS. DNA of the CDR3: TGTGCCAGCAGTGAAGCAGGCCCCTACGAGCAGTACTTC. This gives the protein CASSEAGPYEQYF.